This entry lists 6 T cell receptor beta chains sequenced from one sample in a study of cytomegalovirus exposure and HLA in healthy donors. PCR employed 60 Vbeta and 13 Jbeta primers. Clones were sequenced by immunoSEQ multiplex PCR, and TCRdb holds only the in-frame ones, with some missing. The table lists 65,000 to 90,000 clones, around 72% of them singletons. The sample consisted of PBMCs. The source is a woman between 40 and 50 years old in good health and CMV-seropositive.

V is TRBV10-3 and J is TRBJ2-7; D unresolved. Germline V gene data show CDR1 as ENHRY and CDR2 as SYGVKD. This CDR3 contains 13 residues. The V end lost 6 bases, the J end lost 0 bases, and 9 bases lay between the germline ends. As DNA, the CDR3 is TGTGCCATCAGCCGAACAAGCTCCTACGAGCAGTACTTC. Translating gives CAISRTSSYEQYF.

This chain joins TRBV27 and TRBJ2-7; 8 bases map to TRBD1. The CDR3 extends over 16 amino acids. Germline CDR1 reads MNHEY; CDR2 reads SMNVEV (reference sequence). After removal of 5 bases from V and 2 bases from J, the junction contained 11 bases not matched to a gene. CDR3 loop: CASSPGQGATAYEQYF. The CDR3, as DNA: TGTGCCAGCAGTCCTGGACAGGGAGCGACCGCCTACGAGCAGTACTTC.

This clone was picked up a small number of times. The rearrangement uses TRBV15 and TRBJ2-1; possible D gene TRBD2, 5 bases. Germline V CDR1 and CDR2: LNHNV, YYDKDF (reference sequence). V gave up 0 bases and J gave up 4 bases, with 16 bases separating them. The CDR3 loop spans 17 amino acids. The CDR3 is CATSRDPQFGLYNEQFF. The CDR3 DNA reads as TGTGCCACCAGCAGAGATCCCCAATTTGGACTTTACAATGAGCAGTTCTTC.

This clone was counted between two and nine times. This chain joins TRBV23-1 and TRBJ2-7, with 7 bases identical to TRBD2. TRBV23-1 belongs to the ORF category, with a function that is uncertain. V lost 0 bases, J lost 4 bases, and 3 bases stayed unmatched. CDR3 size: 14 residues. In DNA form, the CDR3 reads TGCGCCAGCAGTCAATCGCGGGGGAAGTACGAGCAGTACTTC. It yields the protein CASSQSRGKYEQYF.

This clone was observed a handful of times. The chain employs TRBV6-1 and TRBJ1-1, with a tentative D call TRBD1 (5 bases). The CDR3 runs 15 residues. Trimming took 7 bases from V and 1 from J, leaving 16 bases between them. Germline CDR1 reads MNHNS; CDR2 reads SASEGT. Here the CDR3 DNA reads TGTGCCAGCAAGGTATGGGGGGTCTCGAACACTGAAGCTTTCTTT. It specifies CASKVWGVSNTEAFF.

J is TRBJ2-1 and V is TRBV5-1; 9 nucleotides line up with TRBD2. V gave up 3 bases and J gave up 7 bases; unmatched junction bases: 5. The V gene's germline CDR1 is SGHRS and CDR2 YFSETQ. This CDR3 is 14 amino acids long. The CDR3 protein is CASSSTSGGNEQFF. CDR3 nucleotides: TGCGCCAGCAGCTCGACCAGCGGGGGGAATGAGCAGTTCTTC.